This T cell receptor beta chain was identified in a study of cytomegalovirus exposure and HLA in healthy donors. The primer mix had 60 Vbeta and 13 Jbeta primers. The method was immunoSEQ multiplex PCR; TCRdb's version includes in-frame clones alone and lacks a portion of them. The sample yields about 160,000 clones, roughly 80% seen once. Findings and caveats of the study: Reports showed the classifier diagnosing cytomegalovirus status with high specificity and sensitivity.

In regard to this clone: Antigen unknown.

Germline values: CDR1 MNHEY, CDR2 SMNVEV (reference sequence). The V end lost 5 bases, the J end lost 10 bases, and 9 bases lay between the germline ends. This CDR3 has 11 residues. The sequencing input was PBMCs. The sequence derives from a male donor in good health and CMV-seropositive. V gene TRBV27 combines with J gene TRBJ2-1; a possible D gene is TRBD2 (6 bases). The CDR3 nucleotides are TGTGCCAGCAGTGACCGGGGGGAGCAGTTCTTC. Protein sequence: CASSDRGEQFF.